Below, 2 T cell receptor beta chains from the same sample are listed, as sequenced in a study of T cell repertoires in cytomegalovirus infection. Using its own MiXCR run on the reads, TCRdb lists one record per CDR3 protein. This sample has 250,000 or so distinct CDR3 sequences; 8% to 9.5% occur once, and the top ten carry roughly 16%. The specimen sequenced was PBMCs. These TCRs come from a human donor in good health (CMV status not recorded). Some clones in this sample may be carry-over from other donors' samples.

The V call is TRBV24-1, the J call TRBJ2-1, with 7 positions matching TRBD2. Germline CDR1 and CDR2: KGHDR and SFDVKD. The CDR3 runs 16 residues. After removal of 3 bases from V and 5 bases from J, the junction contained 9 bases not matched to a gene. CDR3 nucleotides: TGTGCCACCAGTGATCCCTCCCCAAGCGGGAACAATGAGCAGTTCTTC. As protein: CATSDPSPSGNNEQFF.

This clonotype occurred many times. This chain joins TRBV7-2 and TRBJ2-1, with D perhaps TRBD2 (5 bases). This CDR3 has 13 residues. Germline V gives CDR1 SGHTA, CDR2 FQGNSA. V shed 5 bases and J shed 5 bases, with 10 bases lying between them. Here the CDR3 reads CASSLGVDNEQFF. CDR3 sequence (DNA): TGTGCCAGCAGCCTCGGGGTAGACAATGAGCAGTTCTTC.